The clone carrying this TCR beta chain has a handful of counts. Antigen unknown. The CDR3 totals 11 residues. With 0 bases removed from V and 5 bases from J, the gap between germline ends came to 2 bases. Germline lookup yields CDR1 LGHDT and CDR2 YNNKEL (reference sequence). This specimen comes from a study of response to subunit inactivated influenza vaccine. The study's findings and limits: A suggestion made by the authors is that each seasonal influenza vaccination recruits few new T cells.

Using its own MiXCR run on the RT-PCR reads, TCRdb lists one record per CDR3 protein. The table records a few hundred thousand distinct CDR3 sequences, about 20% of them present only once. The chain is built from TRBV3-1 and TRBJ2-7; no definite D call. This receptor was taken from a man in his fifties or sixties who received an inactivated influenza vaccine. This specimen was PBMCs from blood, taken approximately 20 months after vaccination. The CDR3 nucleotides are TGTGCCAGCAGCCAAGAGCACGAGCAGTACTTC. Translation: CASSQEHEQYF.